These 28 T cell receptor beta chains were all obtained from the same sample, sequenced in a study of T-cell memory formation after mild COVID-19. TCRdb itself ran the 5' RACE reads through MiXCR, one entry per CDR3 protein. In the table there are hundreds of thousands of distinct CDR3 sequences, roughly 21% of which are singletons. Sequencing was done on a sample of PBMCs or a T cell subset sorted from them (not recorded which). The receptors here all came from an adult woman who had mild COVID-19 (a few samples of this study predate the infection). Cell type and time point are not known.

This sequence joins TRBV7-9 and TRBJ1-2; D is possibly TRBD1 (6 bases). CDR3 size: 15 residues. Trimming left V 4 bases short and J 4 bases short, with 16 bases between. CDR1 SEHNR and CDR2 FQNEAQ come from the germline V gene (reference sequence). The CDR3 nucleotides are TGTGCCAGCAGCTACGGGACACCCGGAAGCTATGGCTACACCTTC. Translating gives CASSYGTPGSYGYTF.

The chain combines TRBV3-1 with TRBJ2-7; possible D gene TRBD2, 7 bases. Trimming pared 4 bases from V and 2 bases from J, leaving 9 bases between. The CDR3 spans 13 residues. The germline V gene encodes CDR1 LGHDT and CDR2 YNNKEL (reference sequence). The CDR3 DNA follows: TGTGCCAGCAGCCGGCGGGGGCCCTACGAGCAGTACTTC. Its protein product is CASSRRGPYEQYF.

This clonotype was seen more than once but under ten times. V is TRBV10-3 and J is TRBJ1-1, with TRBD1 identical over 10 bases. The CDR3 contains 14 residues. Germline-derived CDR1 and CDR2 are ENHRY and SYGVKD. Germline trimming cut 11 bases from V and 6 bases from J; bases unmatched to any gene: 12. The CDR3: CAAQTGGAGAEAFF. CDR3 in DNA: TGTGCCGCCCAGACAGGGGGCGCGGGCGCTGAAGCTTTCTTT.

This chain uses TRBV12-3 or TRBV12-4 with TRBJ1-2; 8 bases match TRBD1. This CDR3 region has 16 residues. Trimming cost V 2 bases and J 4 bases; bases outside gene matches: 9. The CDR3: CASSLTPTGDLYGYTF. The CDR3, as DNA: TGTGCCAGCAGTTTAACTCCGACAGGGGATCTCTATGGCTACACCTTC.

The chain joins TRBV11-2 to TRBJ2-4; TRBD2 matches 7 bases. This CDR3 spans 14 amino acids. Germline V gives CDR1 SGHAT, CDR2 FQNNGV. Trimming cost V 1 base and J 8 bases; bases outside gene matches: 5. The CDR3 is CASSLGLAGDIQYF. The CDR3 nucleotides read TGTGCCAGCAGCTTAGGTCTCGCGGGGGACATTCAGTACTTC.

V is TRBV3-1 and J is TRBJ2-3; no clear D gene. The CDR3 runs to 13 residues. The V end was cut by 4 bases, the J end by 4 bases, with 9 bases between. The germline gives CDR1 LGHDT, CDR2 YNNKEL (reference sequence). The DNA for the CDR3 is TGTGCCAGCAGCCGCCAGCACGCAGATACGCAGTATTTT. Its protein is CASSRQHADTQYF.

V usage is TRBV20-1 and J usage is TRBJ2-3, with 15 bases lining up with TRBD2. After removal of 2 bases from V and 7 bases from J, the junction contained 7 bases not matched to a gene. Germline CDR1 is DFQATT and CDR2 is SNEGSKA (reference sequence). CDR3 length equals 16 residues. The CDR3 spells CSARRGTSGRSYTQYF. Written as DNA, the CDR3 is TGCAGTGCTAGAAGAGGGACTAGCGGGAGGAGTTATACGCAGTATTTT.

This clonotype was recorded a few times. This chain joins TRBV12-3 or TRBV12-4 and TRBJ2-7; D might be TRBD1 or TRBD2, each matching 5 bases. With 6 bases removed from V and 0 bases from J, the gap between germline ends came to 15 bases. The CDR3 contains 15 residues. CDR3 protein: CASSSGTVTSYEQYF. CDR3 bases: TGTGCCAGCAGCTCCGGGACGGTTACCTCCTACGAGCAGTACTTC.

This clonotype was found a few times. The V call is TRBV6-2 or TRBV6-3, the J call TRBJ1-5, with D uncertain. Germline V CDR1 and CDR2: MNHEY, SVGEGT. Deletions cut 2 bases from V and 4 bases from J, with 6 bases between. This CDR3 has 13 amino acids. The CDR3 region is CASSYSLNQPQHF. Here the CDR3 DNA reads TGTGCCAGCAGTTACAGCTTAAATCAGCCCCAGCATTTT.

This rearrangement joins TRBV7-9 to TRBJ1-2; D remains unclear. The germline gives CDR1 SEHNR, CDR2 FQNEAQ (reference sequence). V lost 1 base and J lost 0, with 18 bases in between. This CDR3 comprises 18 residues. In DNA, the CDR3 is TGTGCCAGCAGCTTAGTAATAGACACCATCCAAGCTAACTATGGCTACACCTTC. Protein product: CASSLVIDTIQANYGYTF.

The chain employs TRBV19 and TRBJ2-2; D uncertain. Trimming left V 3 bases short and J 1 base short, with 6 bases between. Germline CDR1 is LNHDA and CDR2 is SQIVND (reference sequence). The CDR3 covers 14 residues. The CDR3 DNA is TGTGCCAGTAGTATCTCGGGGAACACCGGGGAGCTGTTTTTT. Translated: CASSISGNTGELFF. The variable domain in full, completed from reference TRBV19 and TRBJ2-2, reads DGGITQSPKYLFRKEGQNVTLSCEQNLNHDAMYWYRQDPGQGLRLIYYSQIVNDFQKGDIAEGYSVSREKKESFPLTVTSAQKNPTAFYLCASSISGNTGELFFGEGSRLTVL.

This clonotype was recorded at least ten times. This chain uses TRBV12-3 or TRBV12-4 with TRBJ2-7, with 7 bases matching TRBD2. The CDR3 extends over 12 amino acids. With 4 bases clipped from V and 10 bases from J, the junction kept 7 bases outside the gene matches. This CDR3 is CASSSTPGGQYF. In DNA form, the CDR3 reads TGTGCCAGCAGTTCTACCCCGGGGGGTCAGTACTTC.

This chain connects TRBV24-1 to TRBJ1-2, with D unresolved. Germline CDR1 reads KGHDR; CDR2 reads SFDVKD. V was cut by 6 bases and J by 4 bases, with 11 bases left in between. The CDR3 has 13 residues. This CDR3 reads CATSRAASYGYTF. CDR3 coding DNA: TGTGCCACCAGTAGGGCCGCATCCTATGGCTACACCTTC.

V and J are TRBV29-1 and TRBJ2-5, with TRBD2 matching 9 bases. The trim removed 5 bases at V and 5 bases at J, leaving 6 bases unmatched. This CDR3 has 13 amino acids. Per the germline V gene, CDR1 is SQVTM and CDR2 is ANQGSEA. For the CDR3, the DNA is TGCAGCGTTCGCGCGGGAGGGGGGGAGACCCAGTACTTC. Residues: CSVRAGGGETQYF.

The chain recombines TRBV7-8 with TRBJ2-3, with TRBD2 matching 9 bases. CDR1 SGHVS and CDR2 FQNEAQ come from the germline V gene. Trimming cost V 5 bases and J 2 bases; bases outside gene matches: 8. CDR3 length: 16 amino acids. CDR3 residues: CASSVSGGRLTDTQYF. For the CDR3, the DNA is TGTGCCAGCAGCGTTAGCGGGGGCCGACTCACAGATACGCAGTATTTT.

The chain couples TRBV15 to TRBJ2-5; 11 nucleotides line up with TRBD2. The CDR3 totals 15 residues. V trimming: 3 bases; J trimming: 3 bases; junction bases outside the gene matches: 3. The V gene's germline CDR1 is LNHNV and CDR2 YYDKDF (reference sequence). This CDR3 reads CATSRGGLAEETQYF. The CDR3 nucleotides are TGTGCCACCAGCAGGGGGGGACTAGCGGAAGAGACCCAGTACTTC. The full variable domain, completed using reference TRBV15 and TRBJ2-5, is DAMVIQNPRYQVTQFGKPVTLSCSQTLNHNVMYWYQQKSSQAPKLLFHYYDKDFNNEADTPDNFQSRRPNTSFCFLDIRSPGLGDTAMYLCATSRGGLAEETQYFGPGTRLLVL.

V gene TRBV6-6 combines with J gene TRBJ2-3; D not resolved. V was shortened by 8 bases and J by 3 bases, with 12 bases between the two germline ends. CDR3 length: 13 residues. Germline values: CDR1 MNHNY, CDR2 SVGAGI (reference sequence). The CDR3 region is CASGISRTDTQYF. CDR3 nucleotides: TGTGCCAGCGGGATCTCTAGGACAGATACGCAGTATTTT.

The rearrangement links TRBV7-3 to TRBJ2-3; 7 nucleotides match TRBD2. This CDR3 is 16 amino acids long. Germline CDR1 reads SGHTA; CDR2 reads FQGTGA. J was trimmed by 2 bases and V by 6 bases; bases with no gene match: 11. CDR3 coding DNA: TGTGCCAGCAGGTCCACAGCGGGGCGCTACACAGATACGCAGTATTTT. Its translation: CASRSTAGRYTDTQYF.

The chain has TRBV19 and TRBJ1-1, with TRBD1 as a possible D gene (5 bases). The CDR3 contains 16 residues. Germline-derived CDR1 and CDR2 are LNHDA and SQIVND (reference sequence). Trimming removed 3 bases from V and 3 bases from J, with 17 bases in between. CDR3 nucleotides: TGTGCCAGTAGTATGATGGGCCAGGGATACGACACTGAAGCTTTCTTT. Its protein product is CASSMMGQGYDTEAFF.

Only a few counts were recorded for this clonotype. Compared with germline, one end of the junction differs, possibly owing to a read error. The chain uses TRBV5-1 and TRBJ2-3, with TRBD2 matching 7 bases. The V gene's germline CDR1 is SGHRS and CDR2 YFSETQ. The CDR3 extends over 13 amino acids. The CDR3: CASGTGSTDTQYF. CDR3 nucleotide sequence: TGTGCCAGCGGGACGGGAAGCACAGATACGCAGTATTTT.

The V and J genes are TRBV11-3 and TRBJ2-3, with TRBD1 as a possible D gene (5 bases). The ends were cut back, 5 bases at V and 3 bases at J, with 12 bases in the middle. Germline V gene sequence: CDR1 SGHNT, CDR2 YENEEA. The length of the CDR3 is 14 residues. The CDR3 spells CASSPLGATDTQYF. The DNA of the CDR3 is TGTGCCAGCAGCCCCCTTGGGGCTACAGATACGCAGTATTTT.

The table lists this clonotype with a few counts. The CDR3 region is CANTPGLQPHNEQFF. The CDR3 nucleotides are TGTGCCAACACCCCCGGACTACAACCTCACAATGAGCAGTTCTTC. This rearrangement joins TRBV12-3 or TRBV12-4 to TRBJ2-1, with D possibly TRBD2 on 6 matching bases. Trimming took 10 bases from V and 5 from J, leaving 21 bases between them. The CDR3 is 15 residues long.

This chain links TRBV29-1 with TRBJ2-3; 9 bases line up with TRBD1. CDR1 is SQVTM, CDR2 ANQGSEA, per germline. Unmatched junction bases numbered 4, after V lost 0 bases and J lost 3 bases. The CDR3 consists of 15 residues. In DNA form, the CDR3 reads TGCAGCGTTGAAGATGGGACAGGGCAGACAGATACGCAGTATTTT. Its protein product is CSVEDGTGQTDTQYF.

The V and J genes are TRBV13 and TRBJ2-5; 8 bases line up with TRBD2. The CDR3 has 12 amino acids. Trimming removed 6 bases from V and 7 bases from J; junction bases left unmatched: 4. The germline V gene has CDR1 PRHDT and CDR2 FYEKMQ (reference sequence). As DNA, the CDR3 is TGTGCCAGCAGTGGCGGGAGGAGGACCCAGTACTTC. This encodes CASSGGRRTQYF.

This clonotype was seen a handful of times. The rearrangement uses TRBV7-9 and TRBJ2-7, with 8 bases identical to TRBD2. The length of the CDR3 is 16 residues. The ends lost 0 bases at V and 2 bases at J; junction bases unmatched: 6. Per the germline V gene, CDR1 is SEHNR and CDR2 is FQNEAQ (reference sequence). The CDR3 protein is CASSLARGAGAYEQYF. CDR3 bases: TGTGCCAGCAGCTTAGCGCGGGGAGCGGGGGCCTACGAGCAGTACTTC. The full variable domain, in which reference TRBV7-9 and TRBJ2-7 provide the parts outside the CDR3, is DTGVSQNPRHKITKRGQNVTFRCDPISEHNRLYWYRQTLGQGPEFLTYFQNEAQLEKSRLLSDRFSAERPKGSFSTLEIQRTEQGDSAMYLCASSLARGAGAYEQYFGPGTRLTVT.

The J gene is TRBJ1-1, the V gene TRBV7-6; possible D gene TRBD1, 5 bases. CDR3 length equals 16 residues. Germline values: CDR1 SGHVS, CDR2 FNYEAQ. Trimming cost V 2 bases and J 1 base, with 14 bases left between them. The CDR3 sequence is CASSLFAGDWNTEAFF. CDR3 sequence (DNA): TGTGCCAGCAGCTTATTTGCGGGGGACTGGAACACTGAAGCTTTCTTT. The whole variable domain, remainder taken from reference TRBV7-6 and TRBJ1-1, is GAGVSQSPRYKVTKRGQDVALRCDPISGHVSLYWYRQALGQGPEFLTYFNYEAQQDKSGLPNDRFSAERPEGSISTLTIQRTEQRDSAMYRCASSLFAGDWNTEAFFGQGTRLTVV.

In its sample, this clonotype was seen a few times. The genes are TRBV6-5 and TRBJ1-5; weak D call: TRBD1 (5 bases). Deletions cut 2 bases from V and 7 bases from J, with 15 bases between. The CDR3 has 15 residues. Germline CDR1 MNHEY, CDR2 SVGAGI. This chain's CDR3 is CASSYAGEGNQPQHF. The CDR3 bases are TGTGCCAGCAGTTACGCCGGGGAGGGGAACCAGCCCCAGCATTTT.

The CDR3 DNA follows: TGCAGCGGGGCGGGGACTTACGAGCAGTACTTC. Its protein product is CSGAGTYEQYF. The chain joins TRBV29-1 to TRBJ2-7; D might be TRBD2 (6 bases). The V gene lost 7 bases and the J gene lost 4 bases, with 11 bases spanning the gap. CDR1 is SQVTM and CDR2 is ANQGSEA in the germline V gene. CDR3 size: 11 residues.